The text below deals with one T cell receptor (beta chain). The data originate from a study of untreated major depressive disorder. Profiling relied on immunoSEQ multiplex PCR, and the TCRdb table lists in-frame clones only, not all of them. The sample consists of over 20,000 clones, about 90% of them appearing once. This CDR3 spans 15 amino acids. Between the trimmed V and J ends, which lost 0 bases and 7 bases, there was a span of 10 bases. Germline CDR1 MNHEY, CDR2 SMNVEV (reference sequence). The chain has TRBV27 and TRBJ1-6; D ambiguous. The sequenced sample consisted of CD4+ T cells from PBMCs. This TCR was sampled from a young woman in good health. The CDR3: CASSLSGSENSPLHF. The CDR3 DNA reads TGTGCCAGCAGTTTATCTGGGTCTGAGAATTCACCCCTCCACTTT.